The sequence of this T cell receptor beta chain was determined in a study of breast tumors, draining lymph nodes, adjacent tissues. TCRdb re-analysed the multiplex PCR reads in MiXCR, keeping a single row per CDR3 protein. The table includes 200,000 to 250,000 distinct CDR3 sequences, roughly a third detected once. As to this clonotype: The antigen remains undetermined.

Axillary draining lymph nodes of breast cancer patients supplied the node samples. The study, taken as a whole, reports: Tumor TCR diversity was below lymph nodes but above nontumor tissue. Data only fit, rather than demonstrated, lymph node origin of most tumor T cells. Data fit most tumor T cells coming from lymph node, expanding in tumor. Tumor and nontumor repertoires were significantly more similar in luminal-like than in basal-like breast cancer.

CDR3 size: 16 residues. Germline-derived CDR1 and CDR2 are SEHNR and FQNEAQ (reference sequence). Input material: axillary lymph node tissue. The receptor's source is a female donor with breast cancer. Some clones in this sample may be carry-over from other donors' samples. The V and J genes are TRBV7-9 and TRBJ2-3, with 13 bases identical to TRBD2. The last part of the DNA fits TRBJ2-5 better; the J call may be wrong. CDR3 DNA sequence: TGTGCCAGCAGCTCCGGGACTAGCGGGACGGGTGAGACCCAGTACTTC. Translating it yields CASSSGTSGTGETQYF.